Included here is one T cell receptor (beta chain) sequence, with context. The sample is drawn from a study of blood T cell repertoires in COVID-19. This CDR3 spans 16 amino acids. V gave up 5 bases and J gave up 5 bases; unmatched junction bases: 11. Looked up from germline, CDR1 is MNHEY and CDR2 is SVGEGT. Sequencing used immunoSEQ multiplex PCR; TCRdb keeps in-frame clones, though not all of them. The sample contains under 300,000 clones, less than 85% of which appear only once. The clonotype comes from a woman older than 75 with active or convalescent COVID-19. Input material: peripheral blood. The chain couples TRBV6-2 or TRBV6-3 to TRBJ2-5, with 10 bases matching TRBD2. CDR3 loop: CASSRRAGGDRETQYF. The CDR3 DNA sequence: TGTGCCAGCAGTCGAAGAGCGGGGGGGGACCGGGAGACCCAGTACTTC.